This TCR beta chain originates from a study of blood T cell repertoires in COVID-19 (dated by TCRdb to 2018 to 2021). At the level of the whole study: The collaborator samples originated in the United States, Italy and Spain and spanned the acute and convalescent phases of COVID-19. The prospective study material was composed of cDNA or gDNA derived from T cells, B-cell-depleted T cells, or PBMCs. The dataset comprised deeply sampled blood TCRbeta repertoires from subjects exposed to, actively infected with, or recovered from COVID-19. The repertoires were made available in a free public database intended to serve as a resource for research on the immune response to SARS-CoV-2. The samples were drawn from the first 160 participants of the ongoing ImmuneRACE study and from some 1,300 subjects provided by 6 global collaborators. A de-identified subject ID, COVID-19 status, age in years and sex were almost always included in the sample metadata. Where available, HLA class I and class II types were obtained from metadata supplied by the sample provider rather than from assay-based typing. Overall study results and their limits: The amount of clinical and demographic metadata varied by source and participant and was provided uncurated.

The junction carries 15 bases between V and J, which are trimmed by 10 bases and 3 bases respectively. Measured from the cysteine to the phenylalanine, the CDR3 is 13 residues long. Of all the DNA, just the CDR3 is kept, 39 bases in frame from base 1. As encoded in the germline V gene (reference sequence), CDR1 is LNHDA while CDR2 is SQIVND. One collaborating source in Seattle enrolled patients during active infection and followed them longitudinally through the course of disease. The collaborating institutions used their own protocols to collect whole blood in K2EDTA tubes. Collaborator samples were shipped for TCRbeta analysis as frozen whole blood, isolated PBMCs, or DNA extracted from either sample type. The table lists this clone with a few counts. Its recognized antigen is unknown. No base-level quality is on record; no much larger clone is a single base apart. The immunoSEQ Assay, a bias-controlled multiplex PCR, was used to amplify TCRbeta CDR3 regions from genomic DNA. In the authors' own workflow: The number of nucleated cells in each sample was estimated from the amplification of reference gene primers within the assay. To quantify the absolute abundance of each unique TCRbeta CDR3 rearrangement, sequence reads were collapsed and filtered. For each sample, productive Simpson clonality was calculated by taking the square root of Simpson's diversity index across productive rearrangements. TCRdb limited this immuneACCESS table to in-frame rearrangements with V and J called. A share of clones is missing; checked studies link under half to unresolved V genes, and the rest is unexplained. The D gene and trimming were derived from the DNA, and the V and J assignments and clone size from that table. The sample yields approximately 210,000 clones; 80% to 85% were counted once. Under 12% of the sample rests with the top ten.

The receptor chain draws on TRBV19 and TRBJ1-1; a weak D assignment points to TRBD1 (5 bases agree). The sequencing sample was made of peripheral blood. The sequence derives from a woman of 80 years or more with COVID-19, enrolled during active disease. The CDR3: CATRQGRDTEAFF. The nucleotides are TGTGCCACCCGTCAGGGAAGGGACACTGAAGCTTTCTTT.